The 21 T cell receptor beta chains below all came from one sample that was sequenced in a study of CD8 T cells in ankylosing spondylitis. MiXCR, run by TCRdb on the 5' RACE reads, gives a single entry per CDR3 protein. The sample has about 160,000 distinct CDR3 sequences, around 18% seen once; the top ten hold approximately 7.6%. The sequenced sample consisted of blood, either unsorted or a sorted T cell fraction (not recorded which). Source of these receptors: a male donor with ankylosing spondylitis or in good health (not recorded which).

V usage is TRBV5-1 and J usage is TRBJ2-1; 12 bases are a match to TRBD1. The CDR3 sequence is 16 residues long. Germline loops: CDR1 SGHRS, CDR2 YFSETQ. V lost 1 base, J lost 5 bases, and 4 bases stayed unmatched. The CDR3 is CASSLTGTGGHNEQFF. DNA for the CDR3: TGCGCCAGCAGCTTGACCGGGACAGGGGGCCACAATGAGCAGTTCTTC.

This clonotype was counted only a few times. The rearrangement joins TRBV12-3 or TRBV12-4 to TRBJ2-4, with D perhaps being TRBD1 or TRBD2 (5 bases each). This CDR3 comprises 15 residues. The germline V and J ends were trimmed by 3 bases and 3 bases, with 12 bases remaining between them. CDR3 sequence: CASSFGAEGKNIQYF. Written as DNA, the CDR3 is TGTGCCAGCAGTTTTGGGGCAGAGGGCAAAAACATTCAGTACTTC.

This chain joins TRBV28 and TRBJ1-5, with unresolved D. The CDR3 extends over 15 amino acids. The V and J ends lost 3 bases and 4 bases respectively, with 13 bases between them. In germline, CDR1 is MDHEN, CDR2 SYDVKM. CDR3 in amino acids: CASSFRNKRNQPQHF. Here the CDR3 DNA reads TGTGCCAGCAGTTTTAGAAATAAGAGGAATCAGCCCCAGCATTTT.

There are many counts of this clonotype. J is TRBJ1-2 and V is TRBV12-3 or TRBV12-4; TRBD1 matches 9 bases. The junction had 6 bases not matched to a gene; V was cut back by 5 bases and J by 8 bases. This CDR3 is 13 amino acids long. CDR3: CASSRGQGGGYTF. CDR3 nucleotide sequence: TGTGCCAGCAGTAGGGGACAGGGCGGCGGCTACACCTTC.

This clonotype has ten or more counts. The chain carries TRBV7-8 and TRBJ2-7; TRBD1 matches 7 bases. V lost 1 base, J lost 4 bases, and 10 bases stayed unmatched. Germline assignment: CDR1 SGHVS and CDR2 FQNEAQ. CDR3 length: 16 amino acids. CDR3 amino acids: CASSLDRGLPAYEQYF. The CDR3 DNA follows: TGTGCCAGCAGCTTAGATAGGGGGCTGCCGGCGTACGAGCAGTACTTC.

This clonotype has only a few counts. V and J are TRBV15 and TRBJ2-1, with D possibly matching TRBD2 (5 bases). CDR1 LNHNV and CDR2 YYDKDF come from the germline V gene (reference sequence). The length of the CDR3 is 15 residues. V was clipped by 3 bases and J by 9 bases, with 18 bases between them. The CDR3 spells CATSSRIARGSEQFF. The CDR3 coding sequence is TGTGCCACCAGCAGTAGGATAGCTCGGGGTAGTGAGCAGTTCTTC.

This clonotype was recorded a few times. The chain carries TRBV12-3 or TRBV12-4 and TRBJ2-5; D gene unclear. The CDR3 sequence is 12 residues long. Trimming shortened V by 3 bases and J by 4 bases, and 6 bases separated the two germline ends. CDR3 sequence: CASSLHGETQYF. CDR3 DNA sequence: TGTGCCAGCAGTTTGCACGGAGAGACCCAGTACTTC.

The chain employs TRBV25-1 and TRBJ2-7, with 8 nucleotides matching TRBD2. CDR1 and CDR2 from the germline V gene are MGHDK and SYGVNS. Unmatched junction bases numbered 6, after V lost 7 bases and J lost 1 base. CDR3 length equals 14 residues. The CDR3 here is CASTGGGGSYEQYF. The CDR3 coding sequence is TGTGCCAGCACTGGAGGCGGGGGGTCCTACGAGCAGTACTTC.

The table lists this clonotype with many counts. The chain joins TRBV5-5 to TRBJ1-6; D is unresolved. Trimming removed 0 bases at V and 8 bases at J, with 6 bases between. Per germline, CDR1 SGHKS and CDR2 YYEKEE (reference sequence). This CDR3 contains 13 residues. The chain's CDR3 is CASSLVYDSPLHF. For the CDR3, the DNA is TGTGCCAGCAGCTTGGTGTATGATTCACCCCTCCACTTT.

At least ten counts were recorded for this clonotype. V usage is TRBV5-1 and J usage is TRBJ2-2, with D unresolved. This CDR3 comprises 15 residues. V lost 0 bases, J lost 4 bases, and 10 bases lay in between. Germline values: CDR1 SGHRS, CDR2 YFSETQ. The CDR3 region has the DNA TGCGCCAGCAGCTTGGGGGCGATGGGCACCGGGGAGCTGTTTTTT. Translated, it gives CASSLGAMGTGELFF.

This clonotype was recorded a few times. The rearrangement links TRBV7-2 to TRBJ2-7; D might be TRBD1 (6 bases). V lost 4 bases to trimming and J lost 0 bases, with 10 bases between them. Looked up from germline, CDR1 is SGHTA and CDR2 is FQGNSA. The CDR3 loop spans 14 amino acids. The CDR3: CASSSTGISYEQYF. The CDR3 coding sequence is TGTGCCAGCAGCTCAACAGGGATCTCCTACGAGCAGTACTTC.

This clonotype was counted only a few times. The J gene is TRBJ1-2, the V gene TRBV4-1; the D gene is possibly TRBD1 (5 bases). The germline V gene has CDR1 MGHRA and CDR2 YSYEKL. This CDR3 is 15 amino acids long. With 0 bases removed from V and 8 bases from J, the gap between germline ends came to 16 bases. CDR3 nucleotide sequence: TGCGCCAGCAGCCAAGAAGCAGGGCCTAGGCGAGGCTACACCTTC. It encodes CASSQEAGPRRGYTF.

J is TRBJ2-1 and V is TRBV7-9; perhaps TRBD1 as D (5 bases). CDR3 length: 14 residues. V dropped 0 bases and J dropped 10 bases, with 13 bases sitting between them. Germline assignment: CDR1 SEHNR and CDR2 FQNEAQ (reference sequence). The CDR3 bases are TGTGCCAGCAGCTTAGCGACGATTTGGGGCGAGCAGTTCTTC. This sequence encodes CASSLATIWGEQFF.

In this sample, this clonotype turned up a few times. V usage is TRBV4-1 and J usage is TRBJ1-4, with TRBD1 as a possible D gene (5 bases). This CDR3 comprises 15 residues. The germline gives CDR1 MGHRA, CDR2 YSYEKL. The V end lost 0 bases, the J end lost 11 bases, and 16 bases lay between the germline ends. CDR3 sequence: CASSQDWGTPHKLFF. CDR3 nucleotide sequence: TGCGCCAGCAGCCAAGATTGGGGGACTCCCCATAAACTGTTTTTT.

This clonotype came up a few times. This chain joins TRBV3-1 and TRBJ2-5; D is uncertain. The germline gives CDR1 LGHDT, CDR2 YNNKEL (reference sequence). CDR3 length equals 15 residues. Trimming left V 0 bases short and J 5 bases short, with 13 bases between. Here the CDR3 DNA reads TGTGCCAGCAGCCAAGAACGATGGTCGATGGAGACCCAGTACTTC. This codes for CASSQERWSMETQYF.

This clonotype was seen at least ten times. The DNA for the CDR3 is TGCAGTGCTAGAGATATCGACACAGCACAAGAGACCCAGTACTTC. This codes for CSARDIDTAQETQYF. The gene calls are TRBV20-1 and TRBJ2-5, with D unresolved. The CDR3 is 15 residues long. Trimming removed 0 bases at V and 2 bases at J, with 13 bases between. The germline CDR1 and CDR2 sequences are DFQATT and SNEGSKA (reference sequence).

Concerning this clonotype itself: A read error is possible here, since a much larger clone lies one base away. CDR3 residues: CTSSLAGEAYNEQFF. CDR3 coding DNA: TGTACCAGCAGCTTAGCGGGAGAAGCCTACAATGAGCAGTTCTTC. This rearrangement joins TRBV27 to TRBJ2-1; 9 nucleotides agree with TRBD2. Germline V gene lookup returns CDR1 MNHEY and CDR2 SMNVEV (reference sequence). CDR3 length: 15 amino acids.

This clonotype has a count of ten or more. This chain links TRBV29-1 with TRBJ2-3; TRBD1 matches at 10 bases. The CDR3 totals 15 residues. The ends lost 3 bases at V and 1 base at J; junction bases unmatched: 4. From germline, CDR1 is SQVTM and CDR2 ANQGSEA. The CDR3 nucleotides read TGCAGCGTTGACCGACAGGGGGCCGGCACAGATACGCAGTATTTT. This encodes CSVDRQGAGTDTQYF.

This clonotype was seen a handful of times. The chain recombines TRBV5-1 with TRBJ2-1; TRBD2 matches at 9 bases. The germline CDR1 and CDR2 sequences are SGHRS and YFSETQ. The V and J ends lost 2 bases and 0 bases, in that order; junction bases with no gene match: 6. The CDR3 is made up of 17 amino acids. This CDR3 is CASSFSGGPSSYNEQFF. The CDR3 region has the DNA TGCGCCAGCAGCTTTAGCGGGGGACCGAGCTCCTACAATGAGCAGTTCTTC. Together with reference TRBV5-1 and TRBJ2-1, the CDR3 gives the full variable domain: KAGVTQTPRYLIKTRGQQVTLSCSPISGHRSVSWYQQTPGQGLQFLFEYFSETQRNKGNFPGRFSGRQFSNSRSEMNVSTLELGDSALYLCASSFSGGPSSYNEQFFGPGTRLTVL.

The chain links TRBV6-5 to TRBJ1-1; D may be TRBD1 (5 bases). CDR1 is MNHEY and CDR2 is SVGAGI in the germline V gene. Trimming cost V 6 bases and J 0 bases, with 8 bases left between them. This CDR3 comprises 13 residues. CDR3 amino acids: CASRRTLNTEAFF. As DNA, the CDR3 is TGTGCCAGCAGACGGACACTGAACACTGAAGCTTTCTTT.

The chain combines TRBV5-1 with TRBJ1-1, with D perhaps TRBD1 (6 bases). Germline CDR1 SGHRS, CDR2 YFSETQ. This CDR3 comprises 18 residues. With 0 bases removed from V and 1 base from J, the gap between germline ends came to 19 bases. DNA for the CDR3: TGCGCCAGCAGCTTGGGATCAGCCTCTAAGGGGGGGAACACTGAAGCTTTCTTT. Encoded protein: CASSLGSASKGGNTEAFF. Full variable domain (outside the CDR3, taken from reference TRBV5-1 and TRBJ1-1): KAGVTQTPRYLIKTRGQQVTLSCSPISGHRSVSWYQQTPGQGLQFLFEYFSETQRNKGNFPGRFSGRQFSNSRSEMNVSTLELGDSALYLCASSLGSASKGGNTEAFFGQGTRLTVV.